Presented here are 18 T cell receptor beta chains from one specimen sequenced in a study of a mutant IDH1 vaccine in newly diagnosed glioma. Noted time point: week 11, during vaccination. Each dose of the vaccine consisted of 300 ug of mutant IDH1 20-mer peptide, with topical imiquimod. No antigen has been identified for these receptors. Sequenced by immunoSEQ multiplex PCR; TCRdb stores in-frame clones only, minus some. Here the sample spans approximately 110,000 clones, almost 90% being singletons. Specimen: PBMCs, collected from a glioma patient whose treatment included an IDH1 peptide vaccine. All receptors derive from a woman aged 45 to 65 with glioma.

The V and J genes are TRBV5-1 and TRBJ1-6; D gene uncertain. The CDR3 consists of 15 residues. Between the trimmed V and J ends, which lost 0 bases and 8 bases, there was a span of 12 bases. CDR1 is SGHRS, CDR2 YFSETQ, per germline. CDR3 amino acids: CASSLVRAGDSPLHF. The CDR3 bases are TGCGCCAGCAGCTTGGTTAGGGCCGGGGATTCACCCCTCCACTTT.

The chain carries TRBV11-2 and TRBJ2-5, with TRBD1 matching over 7 bases. The CDR3 sequence is 15 residues long. Germline V CDR1 and CDR2: SGHAT, FQNNGV. V lost 0 bases, J lost 1 base, and 2 bases stayed unmatched. This CDR3 is CASSLETGVQETQYF. As DNA, the CDR3 is TGTGCCAGCAGCTTAGAAACAGGGGTCCAAGAGACCCAGTACTTC.

The chain has TRBV6-4 and TRBJ1-5; D remains ambiguous. The germline V gene has CDR1 MRHNA and CDR2 SNTAGT. CDR3 length: 14 residues. V shed 7 bases and J shed 3 bases, with 13 bases lying between them. CDR3 nucleotides: TGTGCCAGCATCCGGACGGGCTACAATCAGCCCCAGCATTTT. Translation gives CASIRTGYNQPQHF.

This clone turned up a few times. Other nucleotide sequences from this sample produce the same CDR3. The chain joins TRBV7-9 to TRBJ2-7; TRBD2 agrees at 9 bases. With V trimmed by 5 bases and J by 3 bases, 8 bases remained unmatched. This CDR3 region has 15 residues. Germline V gene sequence: CDR1 SEHNR, CDR2 FQNEAQ (reference sequence). CDR3 in DNA: TGTGCCAGCAGCACTGGGACTAGCAGAATCTACGAGCAGTACTTC. Encoded protein: CASSTGTSRIYEQYF.

The V gene is TRBV9, the J gene TRBJ2-7; perhaps TRBD2 as D (5 bases). CDR1 is SGDLS, CDR2 YYNGEE, per germline. The CDR3 is made up of 15 amino acids. Trimming took off 0 bases at V and 1 base at J, with 11 bases between the two ends. The CDR3 is CASSVVGDPSYEQYF. The DNA for the CDR3 is TGTGCCAGCAGCGTAGTGGGAGATCCGTCCTACGAGCAGTACTTC.

CDR3 region: CAWSVHAGSGNTIYF. The DNA for the CDR3 is TGTGCCTGGAGTGTCCACGCAGGCTCGGGAAACACCATATATTTT. The chain uses TRBV30 and TRBJ1-3, with no clear D. The germline gives CDR1 GTSNPN, CDR2 SVGIG (reference sequence). V was pared by 0 bases and J by 4 bases, with 13 bases between. The CDR3 spans 15 residues.

The chain employs TRBV7-9 and TRBJ2-4; 7 bases are a match to TRBD2. Germline values: CDR1 SEHNR, CDR2 FQNEAQ (reference sequence). This CDR3 region has 15 residues. Trimming at V came to 5 bases and at J to 4 bases, leaving 8 bases not matched to a gene. Here the CDR3 DNA reads TGTGCCAGCAGCCCACCCCCTAGCGGAAAAAACATTCAGTACTTC. Protein: CASSPPPSGKNIQYF.

The chain carries TRBV7-9 and TRBJ1-5; TRBD1 agrees at 9 bases. V shed 2 bases, J shed 6 bases, and the junction held 11 bases outside the gene matches. Germline CDR1 reads SEHNR; CDR2 reads FQNEAQ (reference sequence). The CDR3 length is 17 residues. The CDR3 loop reads CASSLRETGGPPQPQHF. The CDR3, as DNA: TGTGCCAGCAGCTTAAGAGAAACAGGGGGCCCTCCTCAGCCCCAGCATTTT. Full variable domain (outside the CDR3, taken from reference TRBV7-9 and TRBJ1-5): DTGVSQNPRHKITKRGQNVTFRCDPISEHNRLYWYRQTLGQGPEFLTYFQNEAQLEKSRLLSDRFSAERPKGSFSTLEIQRTEQGDSAMYLCASSLRETGGPPQPQHFGDGTRLSIL.

V and J are TRBV7-9 and TRBJ1-1; TRBD1 might be the D (5 bases). There are 13 residues in the CDR3. The V gene's germline CDR1 is SEHNR and CDR2 FQNEAQ (reference sequence). Trimming took 5 bases from V and 8 from J, leaving 15 bases between them. The CDR3 loop is CASSLNGAGEAFF. The CDR3 DNA is TGTGCCAGCAGCCTAAATGGGGCAGGGGAAGCTTTCTTT.

The rearrangement links TRBV5-4 to TRBJ2-7, with D maybe TRBD1 (5 bases). Germline V gene data show CDR1 as SGHNT and CDR2 as YYREEE (reference sequence). Trimming cost V 0 bases and J 0 bases, with 13 bases left between them. CDR3 size: 16 residues. Written as DNA, the CDR3 is TGTGCCAGCAGCTTGGAGGGGCAGACCAGCTCCTACGAGCAGTACTTC. This encodes CASSLEGQTSSYEQYF.

V and J are TRBV5-1 and TRBJ2-2; D gene uncertain. V was clipped by 1 base and J by 3 bases, with 7 bases between them. The germline V gene encodes CDR1 SGHRS and CDR2 YFSETQ. CDR3 length: 14 residues. CDR3 coding DNA: TGCGCCAGCAGCTTGACGGGCGACACCGGGGAGCTGTTTTTT. Its protein is CASSLTGDTGELFF.

V is TRBV5-1 and J is TRBJ1-1; TRBD1 might be the D (5 bases). The ends were cut back, 3 bases at V and 1 base at J, with 16 bases in the middle. Germline-derived CDR1 and CDR2 are SGHRS and YFSETQ. The CDR3 runs to 16 residues. For the CDR3, the DNA is TGCGCCAGCAGCTACTCCGGCGGCAGGGAGAACACTGAAGCTTTCTTT. Translating it yields CASSYSGGRENTEAFF.

The chain has TRBV15 and TRBJ2-1, with 11 bases aligning to TRBD2. Germline V gene data show CDR1 as LNHNV and CDR2 as YYDKDF (reference sequence). After removal of 1 base from V and 5 bases from J, the junction contained 4 bases not matched to a gene. This CDR3 has 16 amino acids. This chain's CDR3 is CATSRVSLAGDNEQFF. The CDR3 DNA follows: TGTGCCACCAGCAGAGTGTCACTAGCGGGAGACAATGAGCAGTTCTTC.

The rearrangement uses TRBV5-4 and TRBJ2-4; D might be TRBD1 (6 bases). Germline CDR1 SGHNT, CDR2 YYREEE (reference sequence). With 5 bases removed from V and 8 bases from J, the gap between germline ends came to 26 bases. This CDR3 has 17 residues. CDR3 DNA sequence: TGTGCCAGCAGTACAGGGAGTCCGAGGTCCGTCGGGGACATTCAGTACTTC. The encoded protein is CASSTGSPRSVGDIQYF.

The chain couples TRBV6-5 to TRBJ1-3; no firm D call. Germline V gives CDR1 MNHEY, CDR2 SVGAGI. This CDR3 has 12 residues. V lost 2 bases and J lost 3, with 2 bases in between. The CDR3 bases are TGTGCCAGCAGTTACGGTGGAAACACCATATATTTT. Translating it yields CASSYGGNTIYF.

The J gene is TRBJ2-3, the V gene TRBV6-5, with 7 bases fitting TRBD1. Per germline, CDR1 MNHEY and CDR2 SVGAGI. V lost 10 bases to trimming and J lost 2 bases; unmatched junction nucleotides: 12. The CDR3 loop spans 15 amino acids. CDR3 region: CATQQQGFFTDTQYF. The CDR3 region has the DNA TGTGCCACCCAGCAACAGGGGTTTTTCACAGATACGCAGTATTTT.

This chain links TRBV9 with TRBJ2-3, with D possibly being TRBD2 (6 bases). CDR1 and CDR2 (germline): SGDLS, YYNGEE. The CDR3 sequence is 15 residues long. Trimming removed 0 bases from V and 2 bases from J, with 10 bases in between. In DNA, the CDR3 is TGTGCCAGCAGCGTAGGGGCGGGAACCACAGATACGCAGTATTTT. It encodes CASSVGAGTTDTQYF.

The J gene is TRBJ2-7, the V gene TRBV5-1; TRBD1 aligns across 9 bases. The ends lost 3 bases at V and 2 bases at J; junction bases unmatched: 3. Germline CDR1 and CDR2: SGHRS and YFSETQ. CDR3 length: 14 residues. The chain's CDR3 is CASSWGTGPYEQYF. The DNA of the CDR3 is TGCGCCAGCAGCTGGGGGACAGGGCCCTACGAGCAGTACTTC.